Included here is one TCR beta chain sequence, with context. Each CDR3 protein is one row after TCRdb ran MiXCR on the RT-PCR reads. The table includes about 76,000 distinct CDR3 sequences, around a quarter detected once. These data belong to a study of patients and donors after allogeneic stem cell transplantation. V lost 0 bases to trimming and J lost 8 bases, with 10 bases between them. CDR1 is MNHEY and CDR2 is SVGAGI in the germline V gene. This CDR3 region has 13 residues. The material sequenced was blood, either unsorted or a sorted T cell fraction (not recorded which). The sequence was collected from a human donor who was either an allogeneic HSCT recipient or a stem cell or donor lymphocyte infusion donor (not recorded which). It is not recorded whose cells these are; they may come from a transplant donor. This chain uses TRBV6-5 with TRBJ1-2; tentatively, D is TRBD1 (6 bases). CDR3 protein: CASSYSPGAGYTF. CDR3 nucleotide sequence: TGTGCCAGCAGTTACTCTCCAGGGGCCGGCTACACCTTC.